These 28 T cell receptor beta chains came from one sample sequenced in a study of T-cell reconstitution after alpha-beta-depleted transplantation in children. Molecular barcoding with unique molecular identifiers was used for the TCRbeta library. MiXCR, run by TCRdb on the PCR reads, gives a single entry per CDR3 protein. The sample consists of over 200,000 distinct CDR3 sequences, about 15% of them appearing once. The sequencing here drew on PBMCs, mostly from graft donor cells, taken 360 days after TCRalphabeta/CD19-depleted stem cell transplant. Every receptor here comes from a male patient between 2 and 10 years old who had a stem cell transplant for acute lymphoblastic leukemia, so the T cells may come from the graft donor.

The chain has TRBV12-3 or TRBV12-4 and TRBJ1-3; a possible D gene is TRBD1 (5 bases). V was clipped by 6 bases and J by 0 bases, with 15 bases between them. The CDR3 has 16 residues. This CDR3 reads CASSPRGPGSGNTIYF. DNA of the CDR3: TGTGCCAGCAGCCCGCGGGGACCGGGCTCTGGAAACACCATATATTTT.

The chain joins TRBV12-3 or TRBV12-4 to TRBJ1-3; D unclear. This CDR3 comprises 17 residues. The V end was cut by 2 bases, the J end by 0 bases, with 14 bases between. CDR3 in amino acids: CASSLPDRASSGNTIYF. CDR3 sequence (DNA): TGTGCCAGCAGTTTACCCGATCGGGCCTCCTCTGGAAACACCATATATTTT.

This clonotype turned up a few times. The rearrangement joins TRBV25-1 to TRBJ2-2; TRBD1 or TRBD2 may be the D gene (5 bases each). This CDR3 spans 17 amino acids. V dropped 3 bases and J dropped 7 bases, with 21 bases sitting between them. Germline V gives CDR1 MGHDK, CDR2 SYGVNS. The CDR3 reads CASSDFGWGTNDGELFF. CDR3 DNA sequence: TGTGCCAGCAGTGATTTCGGCTGGGGGACCAACGACGGGGAGCTGTTTTTT.

There are many counts of this clonotype. This chain connects TRBV9 to TRBJ1-4, with 8 bases fitting TRBD1. The length of the CDR3 is 19 residues. With 0 bases clipped from V and 3 bases from J, the junction kept 13 bases outside the gene matches. Germline V gives CDR1 SGDLS, CDR2 YYNGEE. The chain's CDR3 is CASSVDQGAGIVANEKLFF. In DNA form, the CDR3 reads TGTGCCAGCAGCGTAGACCAGGGGGCTGGTATCGTGGCTAATGAAAAACTGTTTTTT.

A few counts support this clonotype. The chain carries TRBV29-1 and TRBJ2-5, with TRBD1 identical over 8 bases. Trimming took 4 bases from V and 2 from J; bases not matched to a gene: 6. Germline V gene lookup returns CDR1 SQVTM and CDR2 ANQGSEA. The CDR3 covers 14 residues. The CDR3 loop reads CSVVGTGRQETQYF. CDR3 nucleotides: TGCAGCGTTGTAGGGACAGGTCGGCAAGAGACCCAGTACTTC.

The J gene is TRBJ2-7, the V gene TRBV29-1; unclear D gene. With 2 bases removed from V and 3 bases from J, the gap between germline ends came to 5 bases. The CDR3 runs to 11 residues. Looked up from germline, CDR1 is SQVTM and CDR2 is ANQGSEA. CDR3 loop: CSVEWLYEQYF. DNA of the CDR3: TGCAGCGTTGAATGGCTCTACGAGCAGTACTTC.

V is TRBV9 and J is TRBJ2-7; TRBD2 is a possible D gene (6 bases). The CDR3 consists of 17 residues. Per germline, CDR1 SGDLS and CDR2 YYNGEE. V was shortened by 4 bases and J by 2 bases, with 22 bases between the two germline ends. This CDR3 is CASSPGTSSKTTYEQYF. The CDR3 DNA reads as TGTGCCAGCAGCCCCGGGACTTCCTCTAAAACAACCTACGAGCAGTACTTC. Full variable domain (remainder filled in from reference TRBV9 and TRBJ2-7): DSGVTQTPKHLITATGQRVTLRCSPRSGDLSVYWYQQSLDQGLQFLIQYYNGEERAKGNILERFSAQQFPDLHSELNLSSLELGDSALYFCASSPGTSSKTTYEQYFGPGTRLTVT.

The chain couples TRBV7-2 to TRBJ1-2; no definite D call. This CDR3 region has 14 residues. The germline V and J ends were trimmed by 1 base and 7 bases, with 13 bases remaining between them. CDR1 and CDR2 (germline): SGHTA, FQGNSA. CDR3 coding DNA: TGTGCCAGCAGCTTAGATGCGGGGTGGAGTGGCTACACCTTC. As protein: CASSLDAGWSGYTF.

The chain combines TRBV4-3 with TRBJ1-3; 7 nucleotides agree with TRBD1. The trim removed 1 base at V and 4 bases at J, leaving 16 bases unmatched. Germline CDR1 is LGHNA and CDR2 is YSLEER. The CDR3 runs 19 residues. CDR3 nucleotides: TGCGCCAGCAGCCAAGTAACGGACAGGACCCCCTTTGCGGGAAACACCATATATTTT. Translated: CASSQVTDRTPFAGNTIYF.

This clonotype was observed a few times. CDR3 protein: CSVDKVVADTQYF. CDR3 sequence (DNA): TGCAGCGTGGACAAAGTTGTTGCAGATACGCAGTATTTT. The rearrangement uses TRBV29-1 and TRBJ2-3; D might be TRBD1 (5 bases). The germline V and J ends were trimmed by 6 bases and 4 bases, with 14 bases remaining between them. The CDR3 loop spans 13 amino acids. Germline CDR1 SQVTM, CDR2 ANQGSEA.

This clonotype was seen a few times. This sequence joins TRBV6-5 and TRBJ1-2, with D perhaps matching TRBD1 (5 bases). The CDR3 sequence is 12 residues long. CDR1 is MNHEY and CDR2 is SVGAGI in the germline V gene. Trimming removed 6 bases from V and 4 bases from J, with 9 bases in between. The CDR3 DNA reads as TGTGCCAGCAGCCCAGGGCCCTATGGCTACACCTTC. Residues: CASSPGPYGYTF.

A few counts support this clonotype. This chain links TRBV5-1 with TRBJ1-1, with D uncertain. The CDR3 sequence is 14 residues long. Germline loops: CDR1 SGHRS, CDR2 YFSETQ. Deletions cut 0 bases from V and 1 base from J, with 7 bases between. For the CDR3, the DNA is TGCGCCAGCAGCTTGGCCCCGGGGAACACTGAAGCTTTCTTT. This sequence encodes CASSLAPGNTEAFF.

This clonotype was seen a handful of times. This chain uses TRBV7-2 with TRBJ2-1; D perhaps matches TRBD2 (6 bases). Between the trimmed V and J ends, which lost 5 bases and 2 bases, there was a span of 16 bases. Germline V gene sequence: CDR1 SGHTA, CDR2 FQGNSA. CDR3 size: 16 residues. CDR3 loop: CASSGGDLFPYNEQFF. CDR3 nucleotide sequence: TGTGCCAGCAGCGGCGGGGATTTATTCCCCTACAATGAGCAGTTCTTC. The whole variable domain, remainder taken from reference TRBV7-2 and TRBJ2-1, is GAGVSQSPSNKVTEKGKDVELRCDPISGHTALYWYRQSLGQGLEFLIYFQGNSAPDKSGLPSDRFSAERTGGSVSTLTIQRTQQEDSAVYLCASSGGDLFPYNEQFFGPGTRLTVL.

The CDR3 reads CASSLEGSREGYNEQFF. The CDR3 nucleotides read TGTGCCAGCAGCTTAGAAGGTAGTAGGGAGGGATACAATGAGCAGTTCTTC. The chain joins TRBV7-9 to TRBJ2-1, with 7 nucleotides matching TRBD2. In germline, CDR1 is SEHNR, CDR2 FQNEAQ (reference sequence). The CDR3 runs 17 residues. V lost 1 base to trimming and J lost 4 bases; unmatched junction nucleotides: 10.

In this sample, this clonotype turned up a few times. The chain employs TRBV20-1 and TRBJ2-3; 11 bases fit TRBD2. This CDR3 region has 15 residues. Germline trimming cut 6 bases from V and 6 bases from J; bases unmatched to any gene: 11. Germline-derived CDR1 and CDR2 are DFQATT and SNEGSKA (reference sequence). CDR3 protein: CSAARGLAVVDTQYF. The CDR3 bases are TGCAGTGCCGCCCGGGGACTAGCGGTGGTTGATACGCAGTATTTT.

J is TRBJ2-1 and V is TRBV20-1; 7 nucleotides agree with TRBD1. V gave up 0 bases and J gave up 8 bases; unmatched junction bases: 7. There are 14 residues in the CDR3. Germline V gene lookup returns CDR1 DFQATT and CDR2 SNEGSKA (reference sequence). CDR3 coding DNA: TGCAGTGCTAGAGAGGACAGGCGGGTCGATGAGCAGTTCTTC. Amino acid sequence: CSAREDRRVDEQFF.

This clonotype was seen ten or more times. The V and J genes are TRBV15 and TRBJ2-2, with TRBD1 matching 9 bases. In germline, CDR1 is LNHNV, CDR2 YYDKDF (reference sequence). The CDR3 runs 15 residues. V lost 2 bases, J lost 6 bases, and 4 bases stayed unmatched. CDR3 sequence reads: CATSRSRTGAGELFF. In DNA, the CDR3 is TGTGCCACCAGCAGATCACGGACAGGGGCCGGGGAGCTGTTTTTT.

This clonotype was counted ten times or more. V and J are TRBV12-3 or TRBV12-4 and TRBJ2-6; D is unclear. The V gene lost 1 base and the J gene lost 4 bases, with 2 bases spanning the gap. The CDR3 runs to 13 residues. As DNA, the CDR3 is TGTGCCAGCAGTTTAGGAGGGGCCAACGTCCTGACTTTC. It yields the protein CASSLGGANVLTF.

V usage is TRBV12-3 or TRBV12-4 and J usage is TRBJ2-3; D unclear. The CDR3 spans 14 residues. V lost 6 bases and J 2 bases, leaving 12 bases between the germline ends. CDR3 DNA: TGTGCCAGCAGGCCGGTGGGGAACACAGATACGCAGTATTTT. It translates to CASRPVGNTDTQYF.

This clonotype has a handful of counts. The chain joins TRBV7-6 to TRBJ1-4, with a possible D match to TRBD1 (6 bases). CDR1 and CDR2 from the germline V gene are SGHVS and FNYEAQ. Between the trimmed V and J ends, which lost 0 bases and 8 bases, there was a span of 16 bases. The CDR3 runs to 16 residues. Here the CDR3 reads CASSLAAGGAWEKLFF. CDR3 coding DNA: TGTGCCAGCAGCTTAGCTGCCGGGGGCGCGTGGGAAAAACTGTTTTTT.

The chain links TRBV6-2 or TRBV6-3 to TRBJ2-3; no clear D. V was trimmed by 5 bases and J by 5 bases, leaving 8 bases between them. Germline V gene data show CDR1 as MNHEY and CDR2 as SVGEGT. The CDR3 covers 12 residues. The CDR3 nucleotides read TGTGCCAGCAGTATGGACGGAGATACGCAGTATTTT. Translated: CASSMDGDTQYF.

This clonotype was seen many times. The chain couples TRBV6-4 to TRBJ1-5; 11 nucleotides align to TRBD1. With V trimmed by 7 bases and J by 2 bases, 16 bases remained unmatched. CDR1 is MRHNA and CDR2 is SNTAGT in the germline V gene. The CDR3 loop spans 19 amino acids. The CDR3 nucleotides read TGTGCCAGCACCTACGAATGGACAGGGGGCATTTTAGGCAATCAGCCCCAGCATTTT. Translating gives CASTYEWTGGILGNQPQHF.

This clonotype occurred many times. V and J are TRBV20-1 and TRBJ1-4; TRBD1 might be the D (6 bases). V lost 3 bases to trimming and J lost 7 bases, with 24 bases between them. CDR3 length equals 17 residues. Germline V gives CDR1 DFQATT, CDR2 SNEGSKA (reference sequence). The CDR3 reads CSARSRLGGAKGEKLFF. CDR3 DNA: TGCAGTGCTAGGTCCCGCCTAGGGGGGGCGAAGGGTGAAAAACTGTTTTTT.

This clonotype turned up a few times. V usage is TRBV15 and J usage is TRBJ1-1; D is undetermined. CDR1 LNHNV and CDR2 YYDKDF come from the germline V gene (reference sequence). Trimming took off 3 bases at V and 1 base at J, with 12 bases between the two ends. CDR3 size: 15 residues. The DNA of the CDR3 is TGTGCCACCAGCAGTATACAGTCACGGAACACTGAAGCTTTCTTT. Its protein product is CATSSIQSRNTEAFF.

This clonotype was counted only a few times. The gene calls are TRBV19 and TRBJ1-1; 9 bases fit TRBD1. Trimming at V came to 3 bases and at J to 3 bases, leaving 5 bases not matched to a gene. The germline V gene has CDR1 LNHDA and CDR2 SQIVND (reference sequence). The CDR3 consists of 15 residues. Here the CDR3 reads CASSITGQGDTEAFF. CDR3 nucleotide sequence: TGTGCCAGTAGTATCACGGGACAGGGCGACACTGAAGCTTTCTTT.

This clonotype was counted only a few times. V and J are TRBV29-1 and TRBJ2-7, with 7 bases lining up with TRBD2. The CDR3 extends over 14 amino acids. V was clipped by 2 bases and J by 0 bases; unmatched bases: 4. Per the germline V gene, CDR1 is SQVTM and CDR2 is ANQGSEA. The CDR3 DNA is TGCAGCGTTGAAACAAGCGGGACCTCCTACGAGCAGTACTTC. This gives the protein CSVETSGTSYEQYF.

The genes are TRBV20-1 and TRBJ2-7; D ambiguous. This CDR3 has 13 amino acids. CDR1 and CDR2 (germline): DFQATT, SNEGSKA (reference sequence). Trimming pared 3 bases from V and 3 bases from J, leaving 12 bases between. The CDR3 region is CSARFQVGYEQYF. CDR3 coding DNA: TGCAGTGCTAGGTTTCAGGTTGGCTACGAGCAGTACTTC.

The chain is built from TRBV3-1 and TRBJ2-7; TRBD1 aligns across 10 bases. This CDR3 is 16 amino acids long. Losses at the gene ends were 4 bases for V and 5 bases for J; bases not matched to a gene: 11. Per the germline V gene, CDR1 is LGHDT and CDR2 is YNNKEL (reference sequence). CDR3 DNA: TGTGCCAGCAGCCTCCCCCTGGGGACAGGGGAAAACGAGCAGTACTTC. Protein sequence: CASSLPLGTGENEQYF.